The rows below give T cell receptor beta chains drawn from one sample of a study of breast tumors, draining lymph nodes, adjacent tissues. Each CDR3 protein gets one entry after TCRdb re-called the multiplex PCR reads with MiXCR. The data show approximately 210,000 distinct CDR3 sequences, less than 40% seen once. Sequenced input: axillary lymph node tissue. The receptors come from a female donor with breast cancer. Some clones in this sample may be carry-over from other donors' samples. CDR3s include the opening cysteine and the closing phenylalanine or tryptophan. Fields, in order: D gene, clone size, V gene, J gene, CDR3 DNA, CDR3 protein. D genes are given only for firm matches. Not every row has a clone size; where given, it reads once, few, many or a size class.

D gene: .; clone size: many; V gene: TRBV3-1; J gene: TRBJ1-4; CDR3 DNA: TGTGCCAGCAGCCCCCACCTCCTGAGGGGTGAAAAACTGTTTTTT; CDR3 protein: CASSPHLLRGEKLFF
D gene: .; clone size: many; V gene: TRBV14; J gene: TRBJ2-1; CDR3 DNA: TGTGCCAGCAGCCAAAAGCGGAACTACAATGAGCAGTTCTTC; CDR3 protein: CASSQKRNYNEQFF
D gene: .; clone size: many; V gene: TRBV5-6; J gene: TRBJ2-1; CDR3 DNA: TGTGCCAGCAGCTTCCCGACAGGACCCTTCAATGAGCAGTTCTTC; CDR3 protein: CASSFPTGPFNEQFF
D gene: .; clone size: many; V gene: TRBV7-3; J gene: TRBJ2-2; CDR3 DNA: TGTGCCAGCGTCACCGGGACAAACCCGAACACCGGGGAGCTGTTTTTT; CDR3 protein: CASVTGTNPNTGELFF
D gene: .; clone size: .; V gene: TRBV10-3; J gene: TRBJ2-5; CDR3 DNA: TGTGCCAGCAGTTCCGCAGGGACCCCCAGGGAGACCCAGTACTTC; CDR3 protein: CASSSAGTPRETQYF
D gene: .; clone size: many; V gene: TRBV6-5; J gene: TRBJ2-7; CDR3 DNA: TGTGCCAGCAGACGAGGGACCGCGAGCTCCTACGAGCAGTACTTC; CDR3 protein: CASRRGTASSYEQYF
D gene: TRBD1; clone size: .; V gene: TRBV9; J gene: TRBJ1-4; CDR3 DNA: TGTGCCAGCAGTGAATACAGGGGGGAAAAACTGTTTTTT; CDR3 protein: CASSEYRGEKLFF
D gene: .; clone size: many; V gene: TRBV20-1; J gene: TRBJ2-3; CDR3 DNA: TGCAGTGCTAGAACACACCCTGACTGGACAGATACGCAGTATTTT; CDR3 protein: CSARTHPDWTDTQYF
D gene: .; clone size: .; V gene: TRBV19; J gene: TRBJ1-5; CDR3 DNA: TGTGCCAGTAGTGTCCTTCTGAGCAATCAGCCCCAGCATTTT; CDR3 protein: CASSVLLSNQPQHF
D gene: .; clone size: .; V gene: TRBV2; J gene: TRBJ1-2; CDR3 DNA: TGTGCCAGCAGTGCAACGGCGGGGGTCTATGGCTACACCTTC; CDR3 protein: CASSATAGVYGYTF
D gene: .; clone size: .; V gene: TRBV5-4; J gene: TRBJ2-7; CDR3 DNA: TGTGCCAGCAAGGCCGAGAGGTCTCACTCCTACGAGCAGTACTTC; CDR3 protein: CASKAERSHSYEQYF
D gene: .; clone size: few; V gene: TRBV10-1; J gene: TRBJ2-5; CDR3 DNA: TGCGCCAGCAGTGCCCGGAACGGGGAGACCCAGTACTTC; CDR3 protein: CASSARNGETQYF
D gene: TRBD2; clone size: many; V gene: TRBV19; J gene: TRBJ2-5; CDR3 DNA: TGTGCCAGTAGTTCCCGACTAGCCGAATCCCGTTACTTC; CDR3 protein: CASSSRLAESRYF
D gene: .; clone size: .; V gene: TRBV12-5; J gene: TRBJ1-4; CDR3 DNA: TGTGCTAGTGGGGGGGAAAGCGGTTGGGAAAAACTGTTTTTT; CDR3 protein: CASGGESGWEKLFF
D gene: .; clone size: .; V gene: TRBV30; J gene: TRBJ1-4; CDR3 DNA: TGTGCCTGGTTGGAGGATAATGAAAAACTGTTTTTT; CDR3 protein: CAWLEDNEKLFF
D gene: TRBD2; clone size: once; V gene: TRBV7-9; J gene: TRBJ2-3; CDR3 DNA: TGTGCCAGCAGCTTAGGAGCGGGAGGTATGACAGATACGCAGTATTTT; CDR3 protein: CASSLGAGGMTDTQYF
D gene: TRBD1; clone size: many; V gene: TRBV29-1; J gene: TRBJ2-2; CDR3 DNA: TGCAGCGCGGGACAGGCGAACACCGGGGAGCTGTTTTTT; CDR3 protein: CSAGQANTGELFF
D gene: TRBD1; clone size: .; V gene: TRBV2; J gene: TRBJ1-6; CDR3 DNA: TGTGCCAGCAGCCACGGACAGGGGCAACATTCACCCCTCCACTTT; CDR3 protein: CASSHGQGQHSPLHF
D gene: .; clone size: many; V gene: TRBV5-8; J gene: TRBJ2-6; CDR3 DNA: TGTGCCAGCAGCTTCAGGGGATGGGCCAACGTCCTGACTTTC; CDR3 protein: CASSFRGWANVLTF
D gene: TRBD1; clone size: many; V gene: TRBV11-2; J gene: TRBJ2-1; CDR3 DNA: TGTGCCAGCAGCTCGGCGGGACAGGGGGACAATGAGCAGTTCTTC; CDR3 protein: CASSSAGQGDNEQFF
D gene: .; clone size: many; V gene: TRBV20-1; J gene: TRBJ1-2; CDR3 DNA: TGCAGTGCTTTCCAACCCCGGGCCCTCTATGGCTACACCTTC; CDR3 protein: CSAFQPRALYGYTF
D gene: .; clone size: .; V gene: TRBV7-9; J gene: TRBJ2-6; CDR3 DNA: TGTGCCAGCAGCCCGGGACCCGAGAACACTGAAGCTTTC; CDR3 protein: CASSPGPENTEAF
D gene: .; clone size: few; V gene: TRBV19; J gene: TRBJ2-1; CDR3 DNA: TGTGCCAGTAGTATAAGTAGGGCTGGGGCGGGGTTAAATGAGCAGTCCTTC; CDR3 protein: CASSISRAGAGLNEQSF
D gene: .; clone size: many; V gene: TRBV20-1; J gene: TRBJ2-1; CDR3 DNA: TGCAGTGCTAGGCCGTCTAGTTACAATGAGCAGTTCTTC; CDR3 protein: CSARPSSYNEQFF
D gene: TRBD2; clone size: few; V gene: TRBV27; J gene: TRBJ2-3; CDR3 DNA: TGTGCCAGCAGTCCCAGGGACTATCCAGATACGCAGTATTTT; CDR3 protein: CASSPRDYPDTQYF
D gene: TRBD1; clone size: many; V gene: TRBV6-1; J gene: TRBJ2-5; CDR3 DNA: TGTGCCAGCAGGACAGGGGCAGAGACCCAGTACTTC; CDR3 protein: CASRTGAETQYF
D gene: .; clone size: many; V gene: TRBV9; J gene: TRBJ2-1; CDR3 DNA: TGTGCCGCAGTTCAATTGCAGCGGTTCTCCTACAATGAGCAGTTCTTC; CDR3 protein: CAAVQLQRFSYNEQFF
D gene: .; clone size: many; V gene: TRBV3-1; J gene: TRBJ1-6; CDR3 DNA: TGTGCCAGCAGCCAAGGTTCGGATGATTCACCCCTCCACTTT; CDR3 protein: CASSQGSDDSPLHF
D gene: .; clone size: few; V gene: TRBV7-2; J gene: TRBJ1-1; CDR3 DNA: TGTGCCAGCAGCTTAGCTCTAACTGAAGCTTTCTTT; CDR3 protein: CASSLALTEAFF
D gene: .; clone size: .; V gene: TRBV10-3; J gene: TRBJ2-1; CDR3 DNA: TGTGCCATCAGTGTTGAAGTTAGTGATGAGCAGTTCTTC; CDR3 protein: CAISVEVSDEQFF
D gene: TRBD1; clone size: .; V gene: TRBV10-3; J gene: TRBJ2-7; CDR3 DNA: TGTGCCATCAGTGCAGGGGGCGAAGAGTCCTACGAGCAGTACTTC; CDR3 protein: CAISAGGEESYEQYF
D gene: TRBD1; clone size: many; V gene: TRBV6-4; J gene: TRBJ2-7; CDR3 DNA: TGTGCCAGCAGTGAGACTTGGACAGGGAGCGAGCAGTACTTC; CDR3 protein: CASSETWTGSEQYF
D gene: TRBD1; clone size: .; V gene: TRBV29-1; J gene: TRBJ2-1; CDR3 DNA: TGCAGCGTTGAGGACAGGGGGATTGGTCTGTTCTTC; CDR3 protein: CSVEDRGIGLFF
D gene: TRBD1; clone size: .; V gene: TRBV13; J gene: TRBJ2-2; CDR3 DNA: TGTGCCAGCAGCTTGACAGGGGGCCGAAACACCGGGGAGCTGTTTTTT; CDR3 protein: CASSLTGGRNTGELFF
D gene: .; clone size: .; V gene: TRBV7-3; J gene: TRBJ2-3; CDR3 DNA: TGTGCCAGCAGCCCCCCGTCCCACAATGAGCAGTATTTT; CDR3 protein: CASSPPSHNEQYF
D gene: TRBD2; clone size: .; V gene: TRBV6-1; J gene: TRBJ2-5; CDR3 DNA: TGTGCCAGCAGTAGCGGGGGGGGTTTTACAGAGGCCCAGTACTTC; CDR3 protein: CASSSGGGFTEAQYF
D gene: .; clone size: many; V gene: TRBV11-2; J gene: TRBJ1-3; CDR3 DNA: TGTGCCAGCAGCCTATCGACGGCCGTCGTAGGAAACACCATATATTTT; CDR3 protein: CASSLSTAVVGNTIYF
D gene: .; clone size: many; V gene: TRBV3-1; J gene: TRBJ2-3; CDR3 DNA: TGTGCCAGCAGCCAAGCGAGGGGGAGGGCCGTTACAGATACGCAGTATTTT; CDR3 protein: CASSQARGRAVTDTQYF
D gene: .; clone size: many; V gene: TRBV2; J gene: TRBJ2-7; CDR3 DNA: TGTGCAGATTCAGTCGGGACCGAGCCCTACGAGCAGTACTTC; CDR3 protein: CADSVGTEPYEQYF
D gene: TRBD2; clone size: many; V gene: TRBV5-1; J gene: TRBJ2-3; CDR3 DNA: TGCGCCAGCAGCCTGGAGCGGGAGGGGACAGATACGCAGTATTTT; CDR3 protein: CASSLEREGTDTQYF
D gene: .; clone size: many; V gene: TRBV7-2; J gene: TRBJ2-7; CDR3 DNA: TGTGCCAGCAGCTTAAACAGGGACACCTACGAGCAGTACTTC; CDR3 protein: CASSLNRDTYEQYF
D gene: TRBD1; clone size: many; V gene: TRBV7-8; J gene: TRBJ2-6; CDR3 DNA: TGTGCCAGCACCCCACTAGGGACAGGCCCCTCTGGGGCCAACGTCCTGACTTTC; CDR3 protein: CASTPLGTGPSGANVLTF
D gene: .; clone size: .; V gene: TRBV2; J gene: TRBJ1-1; CDR3 DNA: TGTGCCAGCAGTCCCAGGACTATGAACACTGAAGCTTTCTTT; CDR3 protein: CASSPRTMNTEAFF
D gene: .; clone size: many; V gene: TRBV19; J gene: TRBJ1-5; CDR3 DNA: TGTGCCAGTAGTAAGGGTCATCAGCCCCAGCATTTT; CDR3 protein: CASSKGHQPQHF
D gene: .; clone size: many; V gene: TRBV30; J gene: TRBJ1-6; CDR3 DNA: TGTGCCTGGAATTTCAGGGACCCTTATGGACCCCTCCACTTT; CDR3 protein: CAWNFRDPYGPLHF
D gene: TRBD1; clone size: .; V gene: TRBV28; J gene: TRBJ2-7; CDR3 DNA: TGTGCCAGCTCGAGCCCCAACAGGGGTTATGGATCCTACGAGCAGTACTTC; CDR3 protein: CASSSPNRGYGSYEQYF
D gene: TRBD1; clone size: .; V gene: TRBV5-1; J gene: TRBJ2-1; CDR3 DNA: TGCGCCAGCAGCGGGGGACAGAGCTCCTACAATGAGCAGTTCTTC; CDR3 protein: CASSGGQSSYNEQFF
D gene: .; clone size: many; V gene: TRBV7-2; J gene: TRBJ2-5; CDR3 DNA: TGTGCCAGCAGCTTAGGAGCAGGATCAGTGGAGACCCAGTACTTC; CDR3 protein: CASSLGAGSVETQYF
D gene: .; clone size: few; V gene: TRBV6-4; J gene: TRBJ2-3; CDR3 DNA: TGTGCCAGCCCGGGGGATCTCAATACGCAGTATTTT; CDR3 protein: CASPGDLNTQYF
D gene: .; clone size: .; V gene: TRBV2; J gene: TRBJ1-1; CDR3 DNA: TGTGCCAGCAGGGCAGGGGCGGCGAACACTGAAGCTTTCTTT; CDR3 protein: CASRAGAANTEAFF
D gene: TRBD2; clone size: many; V gene: TRBV5-1; J gene: TRBJ2-3; CDR3 DNA: TGCGCCAGCAGCCTCGGGACTAGCGGGAAGGCCACAGATACGCAGTATTTT; CDR3 protein: CASSLGTSGKATDTQYF
D gene: TRBD1; clone size: .; V gene: TRBV25-1; J gene: TRBJ1-5; CDR3 DNA: TGTGCCAGCAGTGCTAGTACAGGGGGCAATCAGCCCCAGCATTTT; CDR3 protein: CASSASTGGNQPQHF
D gene: .; clone size: many; V gene: TRBV12-3/TRBV12-4; J gene: TRBJ2-2; CDR3 DNA: TGTGCCAGCGTCCTGTGGGGGAACTTTTTCACCGGGGAGCTGTTTTTT; CDR3 protein: CASVLWGNFFTGELFF
D gene: .; clone size: many; V gene: TRBV30; J gene: TRBJ1-5; CDR3 DNA: TGTGCCTGGAGTGCCGGGTCCAGTCAGCCCCAGCATTTT; CDR3 protein: CAWSAGSSQPQHF
D gene: .; clone size: many; V gene: TRBV7-3; J gene: TRBJ2-7; CDR3 DNA: TGTGCCAGCAGCCCGGACAGTAACTCCTACGAGCAGTACTTC; CDR3 protein: CASSPDSNSYEQYF